Below are 27 T cell receptor beta chains sequenced from a single sample in a study of T cell repertoires in cytomegalovirus infection. No antigen is known for these receptors. From the reads, TCRdb called clonotypes with MiXCR, one entry per CDR3 protein. The data contain 900,000 to 950,000 distinct CDR3 sequences, less than 40% of them singletons. The source material was cultured CD8+ T cells from PBMCs, sampled from culture after CMV antigen stimulation. These receptors were taken from a human donor in good health (CMV status not recorded). Some clones in this sample may be carry-over from other donors' samples.

V and J are TRBV5-4 and TRBJ1-3; no clear D. CDR1 is SGHNT and CDR2 is YYREEE in the germline V gene (reference sequence). The CDR3 sequence is 15 residues long. V was trimmed by 4 bases and J by 0 bases, leaving 11 bases between them. Written as DNA, the CDR3 is TGTGCCAGCAGCCCACCGGACGGCTCTGGAAACACCATATATTTT. Protein product: CASSPPDGSGNTIYF.

The rearrangement joins TRBV7-2 to TRBJ1-6; possible D gene TRBD1, 5 bases. Trimming left V 1 base short and J 11 bases short, with 15 bases between. The CDR3 loop spans 15 amino acids. Per the germline V gene, CDR1 is SGHTA and CDR2 is FQGNSA. CDR3 nucleotide sequence: TGTGCCAGCAGCTTAGAAGGGGCTGTACATCCACCCCTCCACTTT. Amino acids: CASSLEGAVHPPLHF.

The CDR3 coding sequence is TGTGCCAGTAGTATAGAAAGACAGTTGAACTATGGCTACACCTTC. Its protein is CASSIERQLNYGYTF. The J gene is TRBJ1-2, the V gene TRBV19; tentatively, D is TRBD1 (5 bases). Germline assignment: CDR1 LNHDA and CDR2 SQIVND (reference sequence). The CDR3 is 15 residues long. Trimming took 0 bases from V and 2 from J, leaving 10 bases between them.

This clonotype was counted between two and nine times. The chain joins TRBV19 to TRBJ2-7; TRBD1 agrees at 7 bases. The CDR3 runs 14 residues. The V segment lost 3 bases and the J segment 2 bases; nucleotides outside the gene matches: 4. The germline V gene has CDR1 LNHDA and CDR2 SQIVND (reference sequence). For the CDR3, the DNA is TGTGCCAGTAGTATCACAGGGGACACCTACGAGCAGTACTTC. This translates into CASSITGDTYEQYF.

This clonotype was observed a few times. This chain joins TRBV11-2 and TRBJ2-5; unclear D gene. The germline CDR1 and CDR2 sequences are SGHAT and FQNNGV. The CDR3 totals 16 residues. Trimming took off 5 bases at V and 2 bases at J, with 18 bases between the two ends. CDR3 amino acids: CASSQMGWATQETQYF. In nucleotides, the CDR3 is TGTGCCAGCAGCCAAATGGGGTGGGCAACACAAGAGACCCAGTACTTC. Full variable domain (missing parts from reference TRBV11-2 and TRBJ2-5): EAGVAQSPRYKIIEKRQSVAFWCNPISGHATLYWYQQILGQGPKLLIQFQNNGVVDDSQLPKDRFSAERLKGVDSTLKIQPAKLEDSAVYLCASSQMGWATQETQYFGPGTRLLVL.

This clonotype was found many times. The chain carries TRBV19 and TRBJ1-2; the match to TRBD1 covers 9 bases. The CDR3 totals 13 residues. CDR1 and CDR2 from the germline V gene are LNHDA and SQIVND (reference sequence). The junction had 2 bases not matched to a gene; V was cut back by 3 bases and J by 6 bases. CDR3 residues: CASSIRTGDGYTF. DNA for the CDR3: TGTGCCAGTAGTATTAGGACAGGGGATGGCTACACCTTC. The complete variable domain, with remaining parts taken from reference TRBV19 and TRBJ1-2, reads DGGITQSPKYLFRKEGQNVTLSCEQNLNHDAMYWYRQDPGQGLRLIYYSQIVNDFQKGDIAEGYSVSREKKESFPLTVTSAQKNPTAFYLCASSIRTGDGYTFGSGTRLTVV.

This clonotype showed up just a few times. This chain uses TRBV6-1 with TRBJ1-1, with 10 bases matching TRBD1. The ends lost 5 bases at V and 5 bases at J; junction bases unmatched: 11. The CDR3 contains 16 residues. Looked up from germline, CDR1 is MNHNS and CDR2 is SASEGT. This CDR3 reads CASSHIPGQGRTEAFF. The CDR3 region has the DNA TGTGCCAGCAGTCACATTCCGGGACAGGGGAGGACTGAAGCTTTCTTT.

The V call is TRBV27, the J call TRBJ1-1; D gene ambiguous. The V end was cut by 3 bases, the J end by 1 base, with 9 bases between. The germline V gene encodes CDR1 MNHEY and CDR2 SMNVEV (reference sequence). The CDR3 sequence is 14 residues long. The CDR3 protein is CASSFQLGNTEAFF. The DNA of the CDR3 is TGTGCCAGCAGTTTTCAACTGGGGAACACTGAAGCTTTCTTT.

This clonotype was detected ten times or more. The gene calls are TRBV4-2 and TRBJ1-1; D is unresolved. Between the trimmed V and J ends, which lost 0 bases and 2 bases, there was a span of 7 bases. This CDR3 comprises 14 residues. CDR1 and CDR2 from the germline V gene are LGHNA and YNFKEQ. The CDR3 sequence is CASSQDKFNTEAFF. CDR3 nucleotides: TGTGCCAGCAGCCAAGATAAATTTAACACTGAAGCTTTCTTT.

Only a few counts were recorded for this clonotype. V usage is TRBV4-3 and J usage is TRBJ2-7; weak D call: TRBD2 (6 bases). The V gene lost 4 bases and the J gene lost 2 bases, with 15 bases spanning the gap. The CDR3 totals 15 residues. Germline lookup yields CDR1 LGHNA and CDR2 YSLEER. The CDR3 DNA reads TGCGCCAGCAGCCCGGACCCCGGGGGACCCTACGAGCAGTACGTC. Translation: CASSPDPGGPYEQYV.

Many counts were recorded for this clonotype. V is TRBV6-4 and J is TRBJ2-4; 8 positions match TRBD1. The germline gives CDR1 MRHNA, CDR2 SNTAGT. The CDR3 contains 15 residues. V lost 10 bases, J lost 3 bases, and 11 bases stayed unmatched. This CDR3 reads CATPLRGQVKNIQYF. CDR3 DNA sequence: TGTGCCACCCCACTCAGGGGGCAGGTCAAAAACATTCAGTACTTC.

The V and J genes are TRBV5-3 and TRBJ1-1, with D unresolved. TRBV5-3 is marked as an open reading frame, function uncertain. Trimming shortened V by 8 bases and J by 3 bases, and 11 bases separated the two germline ends. The CDR3 extends over 12 amino acids. CDR3 residues: CASSTSYTEAFF. CDR3 nucleotide sequence: TGTGCCAGCAGCACAAGTTACACTGAAGCTTTCTTT.

The V call is TRBV27, the J call TRBJ1-6; D not resolved. There are 16 residues in the CDR3. Trimming shortened V by 0 bases and J by 7 bases, and 13 bases separated the two germline ends. Germline V gene sequence: CDR1 MNHEY, CDR2 SMNVEV (reference sequence). DNA of the CDR3: TGTGCCAGCAGTTTATCCCGATGGGAGAGGAATTCACCCCTCCACTTT. Protein product: CASSLSRWERNSPLHF.

Turning to this clonotype: A read error may explain this, as a much larger clone is one base away. This chain connects TRBV7-2 to TRBJ2-5; 7 positions match TRBD2. The CDR3 covers 15 residues. Germline V gives CDR1 SGHTA, CDR2 FQGNSA. The CDR3 reads CANSFGGGNQETQYF. CDR3 sequence (DNA): TGTGCCAACAGCTTTGGCGGGGGAAACCAAGAGACCCAGTACTTC.

The gene calls are TRBV7-9 and TRBJ2-5, with TRBD1 as a possible D gene (6 bases). V was clipped by 5 bases and J by 5 bases, with 15 bases between them. Germline assignment: CDR1 SEHNR and CDR2 FQNEAQ (reference sequence). This CDR3 spans 14 amino acids. The DNA of the CDR3 is TGTGCCAGCAGCCCTAGACAGGACCGGGAGACCCAGTACTTC. Translation gives CASSPRQDRETQYF.

About this clonotype itself: Being one base from a much bigger clone, this may be a read error. The CDR3, as DNA: TGTGCCAGCAGCTTAACGGGTCCCCAGGTGGAAGAGACCCAGTACTTC. Amino acids: CASSLTGPQVEETQYF. This chain joins TRBV7-3 and TRBJ2-5, with unresolved D. Germline V gives CDR1 SGHTA, CDR2 FQGTGA. This CDR3 is built from 16 residues. The germline V and J ends were trimmed by 0 bases and 3 bases, with 14 bases remaining between them.

The chain employs TRBV7-6 and TRBJ2-3; no definite D call. The CDR3 consists of 8 residues. CDR1 is SGHVS and CDR2 is FNYEAQ in the germline V gene. Trimming stripped 7 bases from V and 7 bases from J, with 0 bases between. CDR3 coding DNA: TGTGCCAGCAATACGCAGTATTTT. Translating gives CASNTQYF.

There are a few counts of this clonotype. V and J are TRBV14 and TRBJ2-1; no clear D. V was pared by 4 bases and J by 12 bases, with 16 bases between. The CDR3 has 13 residues. Germline CDR1 SGHDN, CDR2 FVKESK. CDR3 in DNA: TGTGCCAGCAGCCCCGGAACAACAATGACGCAGTTCTTC. Its translation: CASSPGTTMTQFF.

V is TRBV5-1 and J is TRBJ2-7, with D perhaps matching TRBD1 or TRBD2 (5 bases each). Germline V gives CDR1 SGHRS, CDR2 YFSETQ. V was pared by 4 bases and J by 3 bases, with 14 bases between. This CDR3 has 14 amino acids. The CDR3 is CASSPGTVSYEQYV. The CDR3 region has the DNA TGCGCCAGCAGCCCAGGGACCGTGAGCTACGAGCAGTACGTC.

This clonotype was recorded only once. One end of the junction does not line up with germline, which may come from a read error. This rearrangement joins TRBV6-1 to TRBJ2-1; 11 bases line up with TRBD2. There are 13 residues in the CDR3. CDR1 is MNHNS and CDR2 is SASEGT in the germline V gene. The CDR3 coding sequence is TGTGTCAGCAGTGGGACTAGCGGCCAAGAGCAGTTCTTC. It is translated as CVSSGTSGQEQFF.

The rearrangement links TRBV28 to TRBJ2-4; the D is unclear. From germline, CDR1 is MDHEN and CDR2 SYDVKM. With 2 bases removed from V and 3 bases from J, the gap between germline ends came to 8 bases. The CDR3 totals 14 residues. CDR3 sequence reads: CASSLEQFKNIQYF. The CDR3, as DNA: TGTGCCAGCAGTTTAGAACAGTTCAAAAACATTCAGTACTTC.

This clonotype was seen just once. The chain carries TRBV4-1 and TRBJ2-3; 11 bases agree with TRBD2. The CDR3 loop spans 16 amino acids. Germline loops: CDR1 MGHRA, CDR2 YSYEKL. The V gene end was trimmed by 0 bases and the J gene end by 5 bases; junction bases not matched to a gene: 4. CDR3 protein: CASSQDPSGGLDTQYF. The DNA for the CDR3 is TGCGCCAGCAGCCAAGACCCTAGCGGGGGGTTAGATACGCAGTATTTT.

This clonotype has more than one count but fewer than ten. This chain joins TRBV7-9 and TRBJ1-1; D is unresolved. The CDR3 is made up of 17 amino acids. V dropped 5 bases and J dropped 3 bases, with 22 bases sitting between them. The germline V gene encodes CDR1 SEHNR and CDR2 FQNEAQ (reference sequence). CDR3 nucleotide sequence: TGTGCCAGCAGCCCATGGGGTAACAGCCGGTTACACACTGAAGCTTTCTTT. Translated, it gives CASSPWGNSRLHTEAFF.

This clonotype was picked up a small number of times. The rearrangement joins TRBV7-2 to TRBJ2-1, with 9 bases lining up with TRBD1. The CDR3 is 15 amino acids. The germline gives CDR1 SGHTA, CDR2 FQGNSA. V gave up 6 bases and J gave up 5 bases; unmatched junction bases: 8. CDR3 DNA sequence: TGTGCCAGCAGGCCGGACAGGGGAATTAACAATGAGCAGTTCTTC. Its protein product is CASRPDRGINNEQFF.

This chain connects TRBV6-8 to TRBJ2-5, with 11 bases matching TRBD2. V trimming: 4 bases; J trimming: 0 bases; junction bases outside the gene matches: 7. In germline, CDR1 is MNHGY, CDR2 SAAAGT. CDR3 length: 17 residues. CDR3: CASSSTPSGGYQETQYF. The CDR3 coding sequence is TGTGCCAGCAGTTCCACCCCTAGCGGGGGGTACCAAGAGACCCAGTACTTC.

There are a few counts of this clonotype. The J gene is TRBJ1-1, the V gene TRBV15; no firm D call. Trimming took 3 bases from V and 1 from J, leaving 6 bases between them. This CDR3 spans 13 amino acids. CDR1 LNHNV and CDR2 YYDKDF come from the germline V gene (reference sequence). DNA for the CDR3: TGTGCCACCAGCAGCTTGGGGAACACTGAAGCTTTCTTT. It codes for CATSSLGNTEAFF. Filled out from reference TRBV15 and TRBJ1-1, the complete variable domain reads DAMVIQNPRYQVTQFGKPVTLSCSQTLNHNVMYWYQQKSSQAPKLLFHYYDKDFNNEADTPDNFQSRRPNTSFCFLDIRSPGLGDTAMYLCATSSLGNTEAFFGQGTRLTVV.

The chain joins TRBV11-2 to TRBJ1-1, with 8 positions matching TRBD1. Germline-derived CDR1 and CDR2 are SGHAT and FQNNGV. The CDR3 spans 16 residues. J lost 4 bases, V lost 1 base, and 8 bases had no gene match. The CDR3: CASSLGTGTWTTEAFF. The CDR3 bases are TGTGCCAGCAGCTTAGGGACAGGGACGTGGACCACTGAAGCTTTCTTT.